The 9 T cell receptor beta chains given below trace back to one sample, sequenced in a study of beta chain features in type 1 diabetes. These TCRs are of unknown antigen specificity. TCRB transcripts that were expressed got sequenced, as all of the isolated RNA had been reverse transcribed. Sequencing used immunoSEQ multiplex PCR; TCRdb keeps in-frame clones, though not all of them. The sample comprises more than 250,000 clones, more than 13% of which are singletons, and 0.017% rests with the top ten. Overall study results and limits: The study found moderately but significantly shorter TCRB CDR3s in all four CD4+ subsets of Type 1 diabetes patients.

Specimen: naive CD4+ T cells from blood. The receptors stem from a man aged 25-45 years with type 1 diabetes.

This chain joins TRBV5-4 and TRBJ1-2, with TRBD1 as a possible D gene (6 bases). Trimming pared 0 bases from V and 8 bases from J, leaving 14 bases between. Germline V gene sequence: CDR1 SGHNT, CDR2 YYREEE (reference sequence). The CDR3 has 14 residues. CDR3 bases: TGTGCCAGCAGCTTGGGCAGGGGAAGTGAAGGCTACACCTTC. As protein: CASSLGRGSEGYTF.

The chain recombines TRBV19 with TRBJ1-2; TRBD1 matches 10 bases. This CDR3 has 16 residues. V gave up 4 bases and J gave up 3 bases; unmatched junction bases: 8. Germline V gene sequence: CDR1 LNHDA, CDR2 SQIVND (reference sequence). CDR3 coding DNA: TGTGCCAGTAGTAGACAGGGGGCGCGTCTCGACTATGGCTACACCTTC. This encodes CASSRQGARLDYGYTF.

The V and J genes are TRBV19 and TRBJ2-7; D is possibly TRBD1 (6 bases). V lost 10 bases to trimming and J lost 6 bases, with 16 bases between them. CDR1 is LNHDA, CDR2 SQIVND, per germline (reference sequence). This CDR3 has 12 amino acids. CDR3 region: CATRQDSAEQYF. The CDR3 DNA is TGTGCCACCAGACAGGACTCTGCCGAGCAGTACTTC.

The sample holds a few counts of this clone. The chain employs TRBV19 and TRBJ1-1; no definite D call. Germline values: CDR1 LNHDA, CDR2 SQIVND (reference sequence). CDR3 size: 13 residues. V lost 3 bases and J lost 0, with 5 bases in between. Here the CDR3 DNA reads TGTGCCAGTAGTATTACATTGAACACTGAAGCTTTCTTT. Translation gives CASSITLNTEAFF.

The chain links TRBV30 to TRBJ1-4; TRBD1 might be the D (6 bases). V lost 5 bases, J lost 6 bases, and 10 bases lay in between. Germline V lookup: CDR1 GTSNPN, CDR2 SVGIG (reference sequence). The CDR3 covers 12 residues. CDR3 amino acids: CAWGRGDEKLFF. The CDR3, as DNA: TGTGCCTGGGGCAGGGGAGATGAAAAACTGTTTTTT.

The V call is TRBV6-1, the J call TRBJ2-7; D gene ambiguous. CDR1 is MNHNS, CDR2 SASEGT, per germline. There are 15 residues in the CDR3. V was clipped by 7 bases and J by 2 bases, with 18 bases between them. The CDR3 DNA is TGTGCCAGCACCGCCTCCCCCCAGAACACCTACGAGCAGTACTTC. Translating gives CASTASPQNTYEQYF.

The chain recombines TRBV7-9 with TRBJ2-7, with D unclear. In germline, CDR1 is SEHNR, CDR2 FQNEAQ (reference sequence). This CDR3 contains 12 residues. V was trimmed by 5 bases and J by 3 bases, leaving 8 bases between them. The CDR3 loop reads CASSPDIYEQYF. CDR3 nucleotides: TGTGCCAGCAGCCCAGACATCTACGAGCAGTACTTC.

This rearrangement joins TRBV28 to TRBJ2-1; a weak D match, TRBD1 (5 bases). V was pared by 7 bases and J by 6 bases, with 13 bases between. CDR1 is MDHEN, CDR2 SYDVKM, per germline. The CDR3 contains 13 residues. The CDR3, as DNA: TGTGCCAGCACCCAGGGTCGGCCCAATGAGCAGTTCTTC. Translation: CASTQGRPNEQFF.

This clone was found a few times. This chain connects TRBV2 to TRBJ2-7; TRBD2 matches 8 bases. From germline, CDR1 is SNHLY and CDR2 FYNNEI. Trimming at V came to 4 bases and at J to 3 bases, leaving 5 bases not matched to a gene. This CDR3 region has 14 residues. The chain's CDR3 is CASSAGGRNYEQYF. As DNA, the CDR3 is TGTGCCAGCAGTGCGGGGGGGAGGAACTACGAGCAGTACTTC.